This entry concerns a single T cell receptor (beta chain). Its target is unknown. The data stem from a study of CD8+CD57+ T cells in acquired aplastic anemia. Findings of the study overall: Levels of CD8+ Simpson's diversity were not significantly distinct in patients versus controls.

All patients picked for sequencing had shown, by flow cytometry, an expansion of CD8+CD57+ cells. TCR beta VDJ combinations and CDR3 sequences were profiled from genomic DNA. TCRdb itself ran the reads through MiXCR, one entry per CDR3 protein. The table has 200,000 or so distinct CDR3 sequences, around 47% seen once. Trimming cost V 4 bases and J 4 bases; bases outside gene matches: 4. Per germline, CDR1 SNHLY and CDR2 FYNNEI. This CDR3 is built from 16 residues. This sequence joins TRBV2 and TRBJ2-3, with 14 positions matching TRBD2. The TCR originated in a human donor with aplastic anemia. Specimen: sorted CD4+, CD8+, or CD8+CD57+ T cells (not recorded which) from PBMCs. For the CDR3, the DNA is TGTGCCAGCAGTGTCGGGACTAGCGGGGGAGCAGATACGCAGTATTTT. Its protein product is CASSVGTSGGADTQYF.